The 11 T cell receptor beta chains below all came from one sample that was sequenced in a study of T cells in women clearing cervical HPV infection. Generated by immunoSEQ multiplex PCR, the TCRdb table keeps only in-frame clones and is missing some. Its table records some 16,000 clones. The sample comprised blood buffy coat. All receptors derive from a woman between 18 and 70 years old with a cervical HPV16 infection that either progressed to CIN3+ or cleared (not recorded which).

As concerns this clone: The CDR3 end falls 3 residues outside the read, so it is completed with the germline J gene. The chain uses TRBV20-1 and TRBJ1-1; D remains unclear. Trimming pared 3 bases from V and 4 bases from J, leaving 9 bases between. The CDR3 totals 12 residues. Germline V gene lookup returns CDR1 DFQATT and CDR2 SNEGSKA (reference sequence). The part of the CDR3 DNA that was read is TGCAGTGCTAGTATCTCGTCCACTGAA. Translation: CSASISSTE. The whole CDR3 is CSASISSTEAFF.

As for this clone: With the read ending 3 residues before the CDR3 end, the germline J gene is used to fill in that end. V is TRBV19 and J is TRBJ2-2, with 9 nucleotides matching TRBD1. Germline V gene data show CDR1 as LNHDA and CDR2 as SQIVND (reference sequence). There are 19 residues in the CDR3. V lost 5 bases to trimming and J lost 1 base; unmatched junction nucleotides: 14. The CDR3 protein is CASSSFRTGAPKNTGELFF. Partial CDR3 DNA: TGTGCCAGTAGTTCATTCAGGACAGGGGCCCCGAAGAACACCGGGGAG.

In the case of this clone: The read terminates 3 residues ahead of where the CDR3 ends, so the germline J gene completes it. The chain combines TRBV2 with TRBJ2-3; 10 bases are shared with TRBD1. V lost 8 bases to trimming and J lost 3 bases; unmatched junction nucleotides: 8. CDR3 length: 15 residues. Germline CDR1 and CDR2: SNHLY and FYNNEI. CDR3 region: CASLNRDRGTDTQYF. CDR3 DNA, as far as it was read: TGTGCCAGCTTGAACCGGGACAGGGGAACAGATACG.

As to this clone: Read sequence stops 3 residues before the CDR3 end, and the germline J gene provides the missing end. This chain joins TRBV2 and TRBJ2-3, with TRBD1 as a possible D gene (6 bases). The germline V gene encodes CDR1 SNHLY and CDR2 FYNNEI. V was shortened by 0 bases and J by 3 bases, with 19 bases between the two germline ends. The CDR3 is made up of 18 amino acids. The part of the CDR3 DNA that was read is TGTGCCAGCAGTGAAGCGTTAGTGACAGGAGGAAGGACAGATACG. This translates into CASSEALVTGGRTDT. The entire CDR3 sequence reads CASSEALVTGGRTDTQYF. Full variable domain (outside the CDR3, taken from reference TRBV2 and TRBJ2-3): EPEVTQTPSHQVTQMGQEVILRCVPISNHLYFYWYRQILGQKVEFLVSFYNNEISEKSEIFDDQFSVERPDGSNFTLKIRSTKLEDSAMYFCASSEALVTGGRTDTQYFGPGTRLTVL.

Concerning this clone: The CDR3 end is not reached by the read, which stops 3 residues before it; the germline J gene fills it in. The J gene is TRBJ1-6, the V gene TRBV7-9, with D perhaps matching TRBD1 (6 bases). Germline-derived CDR1 and CDR2 are SEHNR and FQNEAQ (reference sequence). The CDR3 length is 13 residues. V was cut by 5 bases and J by 11 bases, with 13 bases left in between. The part of the CDR3 DNA that was read is TGTGCCAGCAGCCATAAGGACAGCGCACCC. Translated: CASSHKDSAP. The complete CDR3 sequence is CASSHKDSAPLHF.

A note on this clone: The sequenced fragment ends 3 residues before the CDR3 boundary, so the rest is inferred from the germline J gene. V usage is TRBV7-2 and J usage is TRBJ2-7, with D tentatively TRBD2 (5 bases). This CDR3 is 15 amino acids long. V lost 1 base to trimming and J lost 2 bases, with 12 bases between them. Germline V gene lookup returns CDR1 SGHTA and CDR2 FQGNSA. CDR3 DNA, as far as it was read: TGTGCCAGCAGCTTAGTGTTGTCGGGGACCTACGAG. It encodes CASSLVLSGTYE. The CDR3, in full, reads CASSLVLSGTYEQYF.

Concerning this clone itself: Read data end 3 residues before the CDR3 end; the end is taken from the germline J gene. This chain joins TRBV6-1 and TRBJ2-7; perhaps TRBD2 as D (5 bases). CDR1 is MNHNS, CDR2 SASEGT, per germline. V was clipped by 4 bases and J by 6 bases, with 7 bases between them. This CDR3 is built from 11 residues. CDR3 DNA, as far as it was read: TGTGCCAGCAGTGCCCTAGCCGAG. This codes for CASSALAE. The full CDR3 protein is CASSALAEQYF.

The CDR3 region is CASSQVNRNEKLFF. The part of the CDR3 DNA that was read is TGTGCCAGCAGCCAAGTTAACCGGAATGAAAAA. The gene calls are TRBV14 and TRBJ1-4, with no clear D. The read finishes 3 residues shy of the CDR3 end, and the germline J gene is used to complete it. The V end lost 1 base, the J end lost 5 bases, and 8 bases lay between the germline ends. CDR3 length: 14 amino acids. Per the germline V gene, CDR1 is SGHDN and CDR2 is FVKESK.

As to this clone: The read is 3 residues too short to cover the CDR3 end, so that end is filled in from the germline J gene. This rearrangement joins TRBV2 to TRBJ1-6, with no clear D. V was cut by 4 bases and J by 12 bases, with 19 bases left in between. The germline V gene has CDR1 SNHLY and CDR2 FYNNEI. The CDR3 has 15 residues. The covered CDR3 bases are TGTGCCAGCAGTGCACTAGGGTTGAGGGATCAACCC. Its protein product is CASSALGLRDQP. The complete CDR3 protein is CASSALGLRDQPLHF.

Points on this clone: The sequence runs out 3 residues before the end of the CDR3; the remainder is reconstructed from the germline J gene. V and J are TRBV11-2 and TRBJ1-6, with D perhaps matching TRBD1 (6 bases). The germline V gene encodes CDR1 SGHAT and CDR2 FQNNGV. CDR3 size: 15 residues. V lost 0 bases and J lost 10, with 13 bases in between. This chain's CDR3 is CASSLEFQGTSPLHF. Partial CDR3 DNA: TGTGCCAGCAGCTTAGAATTCCAGGGGACCTCACCC.

Details on this clone: The read finishes 3 residues shy of the CDR3 end, and the germline J gene is used to complete it. V and J are TRBV12-3 or TRBV12-4 and TRBJ1-5, with 7 bases that match TRBD1. The CDR3 loop spans 15 amino acids. V was pared by 5 bases and J by 3 bases, with 7 bases of the junction left unmatched. The CDR3 here is CASSLAGQTNQPQHF. The CDR3 DNA, read in part, is TGTGCCAGCAGTCTCGCGGGACAGACCAATCAGCCC.